The clone carrying this T cell receptor beta chain has just a few counts. Its antigen remains unknown. Sequencing of the DNA from cultured CD4+ T cells was carried out with the Oncomine TCR Beta short-read assay. TCRdb itself ran the PCR reads through MiXCR, one entry per CDR3 protein. The data hold approximately 16,000 distinct CDR3 sequences, with 35% observed a single time. In germline, CDR1 is SGHTA, CDR2 FQGNSA. There are 15 residues in the CDR3. The V gene lost 2 bases and the J gene lost 5 bases, with 13 bases spanning the gap. The data stem from a study of vaccination and CD4 T cells after COVID-19. Study as a whole: A CEFX pool, an HIV-1 Nef pool, or no peptide went to control cultures.

General study points: Convalescent patients showed a median 86.3% of reactive clones that were seen only post-vaccination.

Treatment specified: roughly 10-day PBMC culture with coronavirus spike peptide pools or control peptides (ViraFEST assay). The origin of this receptor is a human donor with COVID-19. The chain links TRBV7-2 to TRBJ2-1; D might be TRBD1 or TRBD2, each matching 5 bases. Sequencing used cultured CD4+ T cells from blood. In DNA form, the CDR3 reads TGTGCCAGCAGCTTACTCGAGGGGCGGGACAATGAGCAGTTCTTC. Amino acids: CASSLLEGRDNEQFF.